Described below is a single TCR beta chain sequence and its context. These data are taken from a study of blood T cell repertoires in COVID-19. The wider study: Researchers got acute and convalescent COVID-19 samples from the United States, Italy and Spain. The analysed material was cDNA or gDNA that came from T cells, B-cell-depleted T cells, or PBMCs.

Germline values: CDR1 SGHAT, CDR2 FQNNGV. Trimming cost V 0 bases and J 14 bases; bases outside gene matches: 9. CDR3 size: 15 residues. Under the authors' procedure: The authors estimated nucleated cell counts from reference gene primer amplification. Repertoires were generated with immunoSEQ multiplex PCR, while TCRdb's copy carries only in-frame clones and drops some. V, J and clone size reflect that table, while D and trimming were determined from the DNA. The profile shows fewer than 450,000 clones, roughly 89% of them singletons. The source is a woman aged 18-29 years who had recovered from COVID-19. Sequenced: peripheral blood. The V call is TRBV11-2, the J call TRBJ1-6; 8 nucleotides match TRBD1. The CDR3 loop reads CASSLEAGGTTALHF. The CDR3 DNA reads as TGTGCCAGCAGCTTAGAGGCAGGGGGCACGACGGCCCTCCACTTT.